This TCR beta chain originates from a study of blood T cell repertoires in COVID-19. As for the study in general: There were acute and convalescent COVID-19 samples, and they came from the United States, Italy and Spain. T cells, B-cell-depleted T cells, or PBMCs supplied cDNA or gDNA.

V was clipped by 9 bases and J by 6 bases, with 23 bases between them. Germline V CDR1 and CDR2: LNHDA, SQIVND (reference sequence). CDR3 length equals 15 residues. This clone occurred once. TCRdb's table, derived via immunoSEQ multiplex PCR, lists solely in-frame clones and lacks some. The repertoire consists of about 260,000 clones, with roughly 87% occurring once and the leading ten covering 2% to 2.5%. The J gene is TRBJ1-1, the V gene TRBV19; perhaps TRBD1 as D (6 bases). The TCR originated in a woman aged 45 to 65 who had recovered from COVID-19. The sequenced material came from peripheral blood. As DNA, the CDR3 is TGTGCCAGCAGAGGACAGTTTCAAGTTTCGGCTGAAGCTTTCTTT. The encoded protein is CASRGQFQVSAEAFF. The whole variable domain, filled in from reference TRBV19 and TRBJ1-1, reads DGGITQSPKYLFRKEGQNVTLSCEQNLNHDAMYWYRQDPGQGLRLIYYSQIVNDFQKGDIAEGYSVSREKKESFPLTVTSAQKNPTAFYLCASRGQFQVSAEAFFGQGTRLTVV.